These 9 T cell receptor beta chains originate from one sample sequenced in a study of blood T cell repertoires in COVID-19. Assay: immunoSEQ multiplex PCR; the TCRdb copy retains only in-frame clones and omits some. The sample holds some 120,000 clones, roughly 85% seen once. Sample: peripheral blood. The receptors were gathered from a man in his thirties or forties with acute or convalescent COVID-19.

V usage is TRBV5-1 and J usage is TRBJ2-1; tentative D call: TRBD1 (5 bases). With 0 bases removed from V and 8 bases from J, the gap between germline ends came to 12 bases. Germline CDR1 SGHRS, CDR2 YFSETQ. There are 14 residues in the CDR3. CDR3 sequence (DNA): TGCGCCAGCAGCTTGGTGGGGCGTGGGGATGAGCAGTTCTTC. Translated: CASSLVGRGDEQFF.

This sequence joins TRBV7-6 and TRBJ2-2; 10 nucleotides line up with TRBD2. The CDR3 sequence is 17 residues long. The trim removed 2 bases at V and 1 base at J, leaving 4 bases unmatched. The germline V gene encodes CDR1 SGHVS and CDR2 FNYEAQ. CDR3 sequence (DNA): TGTGCCAGCAGCTTACCGTTAGCGGGGGGGAACACCGGGGAGCTGTTTTTT. Translating gives CASSLPLAGGNTGELFF.

This chain uses TRBV13 with TRBJ1-2, with TRBD1 as a possible D gene (6 bases). Germline V gene data show CDR1 as PRHDT and CDR2 as FYEKMQ (reference sequence). The CDR3 sequence is 13 residues long. Deletions cut 5 bases from V and 7 bases from J, with 14 bases between. CDR3 nucleotides: TGTGCCAGCAGCCTGACAGGATTTGGTGGCTACACCTTC. Translation gives CASSLTGFGGYTF.

The chain couples TRBV6-5 to TRBJ1-6; D is ambiguous. V was cut by 7 bases and J by 3 bases, with 13 bases left in between. The CDR3 is 15 amino acids. Germline lookup yields CDR1 MNHEY and CDR2 SVGAGI. CDR3 nucleotides: TGTGCCAGCATCAGCGGGCAGGACTATAATTCACCCCTCCACTTT. It is translated as CASISGQDYNSPLHF.

The chain recombines TRBV30 with TRBJ2-2, with 8 bases aligning to TRBD2. After removal of 3 bases from V and 5 bases from J, the junction contained 11 bases not matched to a gene. CDR3 length: 16 residues. Germline V gene data show CDR1 as GTSNPN and CDR2 as SVGIG (reference sequence). CDR3 in DNA: TGTGCCTGGAGCCACCGGGAGGGCCGAAGGACCGGGGAGCTGTTTTTT. Protein sequence: CAWSHREGRRTGELFF.

This clone was seen only once. The chain carries TRBV4-1 and TRBJ1-2, with D tentatively TRBD1 (5 bases). Germline V gives CDR1 MGHRA, CDR2 YSYEKL. V was shortened by 2 bases and J by 8 bases, with 15 bases between the two germline ends. CDR3 size: 14 residues. CDR3 coding DNA: TGCGCCAGCAGCCAACCCCTCAGGGATCGCGGCTACACCTTC. It codes for CASSQPLRDRGYTF.

V gene TRBV18 combines with J gene TRBJ2-3, with 7 bases lining up with TRBD1. Germline values: CDR1 KGHSH, CDR2 LQKENI. Trimming took 3 bases from V and 4 from J; bases not matched to a gene: 4. This CDR3 is 14 amino acids long. The CDR3 coding sequence is TGTGCCAGCTCACCCCGACAGGGCTCAGATACGCAGTATTTT. This translates into CASSPRQGSDTQYF.

The gene calls are TRBV5-1 and TRBJ2-1; 7 nucleotides align to TRBD2. Germline V gene sequence: CDR1 SGHRS, CDR2 YFSETQ. The CDR3 has 15 residues. V lost 0 bases, J lost 5 bases, and 5 bases stayed unmatched. The CDR3 region has the DNA TGCGCCAGCAGCTTGGGAGGCGGGGGACACAATGAGCAGTTCTTC. Translating gives CASSLGGGGHNEQFF. The full variable domain, in which reference TRBV5-1 and TRBJ2-1 provide the parts outside the CDR3, is KAGVTQTPRYLIKTRGQQVTLSCSPISGHRSVSWYQQTPGQGLQFLFEYFSETQRNKGNFPGRFSGRQFSNSRSEMNVSTLELGDSALYLCASSLGGGGHNEQFFGPGTRLTVL.

This chain joins TRBV10-3 and TRBJ1-4; D might be TRBD1 (5 bases). The CDR3 loop spans 17 amino acids. Between the trimmed V and J ends, which lost 0 bases and 4 bases, there was a span of 15 bases. The germline V gene has CDR1 ENHRY and CDR2 SYGVKD. The CDR3 sequence is CAISESAGEGINEKLFF. The DNA of the CDR3 is TGTGCCATCAGTGAGTCCGCCGGGGAGGGGATTAATGAAAAACTGTTTTTT.